The 19 T cell receptor beta chains given below trace back to one sample, sequenced in a study of ipilimumab plus nivolumab after autologous stem cell transplantation. Assay: immunoSEQ multiplex PCR; the TCRdb copy retains only in-frame clones and omits some. The sample holds over 75,000 clones, over 80% seen once. The sample here was PBMCs, taken in a trial of ipilimumab plus nivolumab as post-transplant consolidation. These receptors all come from a male donor with diffuse large B-cell lymphoma.

The sample holds a few counts of this clone. The chain carries TRBV19 and TRBJ1-4; 7 bases fit TRBD1. The germline CDR1 and CDR2 sequences are LNHDA and SQIVND (reference sequence). This CDR3 comprises 15 residues. V was clipped by 6 bases and J by 4 bases; unmatched bases: 8. In DNA form, the CDR3 reads TGTGCCAGTAGCGGGAGGGGGCAGGGTAATGAAAAACTGTTTTTT. Encoded protein: CASSGRGQGNEKLFF.

The chain employs TRBV27 and TRBJ1-2; D may be TRBD1 (6 bases). Looked up from germline, CDR1 is MNHEY and CDR2 is SMNVEV (reference sequence). CDR3 size: 18 residues. Trimming shortened V by 5 bases and J by 7 bases, and 29 bases separated the two germline ends. The CDR3 DNA follows: TGTGCCAGCAGTCTCCATCGGGACACACTAACTAGGAATTGTGGCTACACCTTC. Amino acid sequence: CASSLHRDTLTRNCGYTF.

V and J are TRBV6-1 and TRBJ2-2, with D maybe TRBD2 (5 bases). Germline CDR1 is MNHNS and CDR2 is SASEGT. The V and J ends lost 2 bases and 7 bases respectively, with 8 bases between them. The CDR3 is 13 residues long. CDR3 protein: CASSEHGGGELFF. In DNA, the CDR3 is TGTGCCAGCAGTGAACATGGAGGCGGGGAGCTGTTTTTT.

This chain connects TRBV7-9 to TRBJ1-2; D call uncertain. Trimming stripped 5 bases from V and 5 bases from J, with 9 bases between. Looked up from germline, CDR1 is SEHNR and CDR2 is FQNEAQ (reference sequence). This CDR3 contains 12 residues. The CDR3 nucleotides read TGTGCCAGCAGCCGTGAAAGATATGGCTACACCTTC. This codes for CASSRERYGYTF.

On this clone: At the DNA level, this CDR3 is encoded by other sequences in the same sample as well. This rearrangement joins TRBV11-2 to TRBJ2-3, with a tentative D call TRBD1 (6 bases). The germline V and J ends were trimmed by 0 bases and 0 bases, with 7 bases remaining between them. The germline V gene encodes CDR1 SGHAT and CDR2 FQNNGV. The CDR3 spans 15 residues. The CDR3 region has the DNA TGTGCCAGCAGCTTAGACAGGGGAAGCACAGATACGCAGTATTTT. Translating gives CASSLDRGSTDTQYF.

The J gene is TRBJ2-2, the V gene TRBV27; D unresolved. V lost 3 bases, J lost 6 bases, and 8 bases lay in between. The CDR3 covers 13 residues. Germline lookup yields CDR1 MNHEY and CDR2 SMNVEV (reference sequence). The CDR3 DNA sequence: TGTGCCAGCAGTTTGATGGTCCCCGGGGAGCTGTTTTTT. Amino acid sequence: CASSLMVPGELFF.

In DNA, the CDR3 is TGTGCCAGTAGTTCTAGCGGGGTCAGAGATACGCAGTATTTT. Its translation: CASSSSGVRDTQYF. V and J are TRBV19 and TRBJ2-3; 9 positions match TRBD2. The CDR3 spans 14 residues. Germline V lookup: CDR1 LNHDA, CDR2 SQIVND (reference sequence). Losses at the gene ends were 5 bases for V and 5 bases for J; bases not matched to a gene: 5.

J is TRBJ2-6 and V is TRBV5-1; D not resolved. The V gene's germline CDR1 is SGHRS and CDR2 YFSETQ. With 0 bases removed from V and 1 base from J, the gap between germline ends came to 2 bases. CDR3 length: 14 residues. CDR3 bases: TGCGCCAGCAGCTTGGCGTCTGGGGCCAACGTCCTGACTTTC. This codes for CASSLASGANVLTF.

This chain uses TRBV21-1 with TRBJ1-2; the DNA was not used to check the table's D call, TRBD1. TRBV21-1 is noted as a pseudogene. CDR3 length equals 18 residues. The CDR3 nucleotides read TGTGCCAGCAGCAAAACCATAAATCGACAGCGTGCTAACTATGGCTACACCTTC. Protein sequence: CASSKTINRQRANYGYTF.

The chain combines TRBV7-8 with TRBJ1-2, with TRBD1 as a possible D gene (6 bases). Germline assignment: CDR1 SGHVS and CDR2 FQNEAQ. V was trimmed by 4 bases and J by 9 bases, leaving 15 bases between them. The CDR3 contains 13 residues. CDR3 sequence (DNA): TGTGCCAGCAGCTCAGCGGCAGACAGGAGCTACACCTTC. The encoded protein is CASSSAADRSYTF.

This clone was recorded only once. The V call is TRBV7-8, the J call TRBJ2-5, with 13 nucleotides matching TRBD2. Germline V lookup: CDR1 SGHVS, CDR2 FQNEAQ. The junction had 12 bases not matched to a gene; V was cut back by 7 bases and J by 7 bases. This CDR3 is built from 16 residues. The CDR3 region is CASIHPGLAGAWTQYF. DNA for the CDR3: TGTGCCAGCATCCACCCCGGACTAGCGGGGGCCTGGACCCAGTACTTC.

This clone was observed a single time. The J gene is TRBJ2-7, the V gene TRBV18; D is undetermined. Germline CDR1 is KGHSH and CDR2 is LQKENI. CDR3 length equals 13 residues. V lost 0 bases and J 8 bases, leaving 11 bases between the germline ends. The CDR3, as DNA: TGTGCCAGCTCACCACCGTGGTCCCCCCAGCAGTACTTC. This sequence encodes CASSPPWSPQQYF.

The rearrangement joins TRBV5-1 to TRBJ1-3; D gene ambiguous. Germline values: CDR1 SGHRS, CDR2 YFSETQ. The CDR3 spans 17 residues. With 4 bases removed from V and 0 bases from J, the gap between germline ends came to 17 bases. In nucleotides, the CDR3 is TGCGCCAGCAGCCTATCCGACACGACCCACTCTGGAAACACCATATATTTT. Amino acid sequence: CASSLSDTTHSGNTIYF.

The chain links TRBV5-6 to TRBJ2-2; no clear D. CDR3 length: 17 amino acids. V gave up 4 bases and J gave up 0 bases, with 16 bases separating them. Looked up from germline, CDR1 is SGHDT and CDR2 is YYEEEE. The CDR3 spells CASSQRPRWANTGELFF. The DNA of the CDR3 is TGTGCCAGCAGCCAACGCCCCCGGTGGGCGAACACCGGGGAGCTGTTTTTT.

This clone is a singleton in its sample. The V gene is TRBV10-3, the J gene TRBJ2-5; D is possibly TRBD1 (6 bases). Germline CDR1 is ENHRY and CDR2 is SYGVKD. The CDR3 is 15 residues long. The ends were cut back, 3 bases at V and 0 bases at J, with 11 bases in the middle. The DNA of the CDR3 is TGTGCCATCAGTGAAGAAGGGGGTAACCAAGAGACCCAGTACTTC. Encoded protein: CAISEEGGNQETQYF.

The chain uses TRBV19 and TRBJ1-5; D gene unclear. Germline loops: CDR1 LNHDA, CDR2 SQIVND (reference sequence). This CDR3 is built from 14 residues. The V end lost 5 bases, the J end lost 5 bases, and 13 bases lay between the germline ends. The CDR3 loop reads CASSPPGGHQPQHF. The CDR3 DNA reads TGTGCCAGTAGTCCCCCGGGAGGTCATCAGCCCCAGCATTTT.

This chain joins TRBV30 and TRBJ2-7, with 7 nucleotides matching TRBD1. V lost 7 bases, J lost 6 bases, and 9 bases stayed unmatched. The CDR3 contains 12 residues. CDR1 is GTSNPN and CDR2 is SVGIG in the germline V gene (reference sequence). DNA of the CDR3: TGTGCCTCAACCAAGGGGGCCGGCGAGCAGTACTTC. Encoded protein: CASTKGAGEQYF.

This chain links TRBV11-2 with TRBJ1-1; D gene unclear. Germline V gene sequence: CDR1 SGHAT, CDR2 FQNNGV. Trimming left V 4 bases short and J 6 bases short, with 15 bases between. The CDR3 sequence is 14 residues long. The DNA of the CDR3 is TGTGCCAGCAGCTCCCTATCGGGTCTAGCTGAAGCTTTCTTT. It translates to CASSSLSGLAEAFF.

This sequence joins TRBV7-3 and TRBJ2-3; a possible D gene is TRBD2 (6 bases). The CDR3 contains 15 residues. The V and J ends lost 3 bases and 0 bases respectively, with 10 bases between them. Germline values: CDR1 SGHTA, CDR2 FQGTGA. CDR3 residues: CASSFLGTSTDTQYF. CDR3 DNA sequence: TGTGCCAGCAGCTTTTTGGGGACTAGCACAGATACGCAGTATTTT.